The 5 T cell receptor beta chains given below trace back to one sample, sequenced in a study of post-analysis software for immune sequencing data. Findings of the study overall: There were about five TRBV segments more frequent in patients than controls, and TRBV5-6, TRBV5-1 and TRBV20-1 were among them.

The antigens of these receptors remain unknown. Researchers reported that TCR beta cDNA libraries carried unique molecular identifiers. TCRdb re-called the PCR reads with MiXCR, one entry per CDR3 protein. Among approximately 660,000 distinct CDR3 sequences listed, around 64% were seen once. Sequencing was performed on blood. The receptors here all came from a girl aged 2-15 years with multiple sclerosis.

V is TRBV27 and J is TRBJ1-2, with 8 bases fitting TRBD1. CDR3 length equals 15 residues. J gave up 3 bases and V 5 bases, and 8 bases lay outside the gene matches. The germline gives CDR1 MNHEY, CDR2 SMNVEV (reference sequence). This chain's CDR3 is CASSDTDRADYGYTF. The CDR3 DNA follows: TGTGCCAGCAGTGATACGGACAGGGCGGACTATGGCTACACCTTC.

This chain links TRBV10-3 with TRBJ1-2; 9 nucleotides match TRBD1. Germline CDR1 and CDR2: ENHRY and SYGVKD. The CDR3 runs to 15 residues. The ends lost 2 bases at V and 8 bases at J; junction bases unmatched: 9. CDR3 nucleotide sequence: TGTGCCATCAGTGAGGCGGGACAGGGTGTTAGCGGCTACACCTTC. Translation gives CAISEAGQGVSGYTF.

J is TRBJ2-5 and V is TRBV5-1; 7 bases are a match to TRBD2. J was trimmed by 5 bases and V by 0 bases; bases with no gene match: 10. Germline V lookup: CDR1 SGHRS, CDR2 YFSETQ. The CDR3 sequence is 16 residues long. The CDR3 DNA is TGCGCCAGCAGCTTGGCCGAGGGAGGGTCCCGCGAGACCCAGTACTTC. This translates into CASSLAEGGSRETQYF.

The V call is TRBV12-3 or TRBV12-4, the J call TRBJ1-5; 8 positions match TRBD1. After removal of 6 bases from V and 0 bases from J, the junction contained 1 base not matched to a gene. The CDR3 runs 14 residues. The DNA for the CDR3 is TGTGCCAGCAGGACAGGGGATAGCAATCAGCCCCAGCATTTT. Its protein is CASRTGDSNQPQHF.

The rearrangement uses TRBV29-1 and TRBJ2-7; tentative D call: TRBD2 (5 bases). Germline-derived CDR1 and CDR2 are SQVTM and ANQGSEA. Trimming pared 6 bases from V and 3 bases from J, leaving 21 bases between. This CDR3 comprises 15 residues. Here the CDR3 DNA reads TGCAGCGTCCTTTGGCGGGTGGCGCTCTACTACGAGCAGTACTTC. Translated: CSVLWRVALYYEQYF.